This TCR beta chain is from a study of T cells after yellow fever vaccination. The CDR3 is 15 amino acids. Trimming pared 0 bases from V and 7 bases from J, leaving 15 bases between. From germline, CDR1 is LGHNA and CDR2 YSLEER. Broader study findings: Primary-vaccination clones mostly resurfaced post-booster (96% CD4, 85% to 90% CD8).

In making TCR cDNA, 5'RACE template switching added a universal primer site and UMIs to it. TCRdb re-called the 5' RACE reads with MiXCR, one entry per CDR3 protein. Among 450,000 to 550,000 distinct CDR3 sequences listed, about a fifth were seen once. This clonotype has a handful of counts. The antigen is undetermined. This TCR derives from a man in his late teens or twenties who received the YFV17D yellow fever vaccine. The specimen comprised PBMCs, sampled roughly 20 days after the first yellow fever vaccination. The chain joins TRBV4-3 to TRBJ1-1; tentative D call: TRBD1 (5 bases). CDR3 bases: TGCGCCAGCAGCCAAGACCGGGGGGGTTTTGGTGAAGCTTTCTTT. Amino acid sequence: CASSQDRGGFGEAFF.